This TCR beta chain comes out of a study of early T cells in non-severe SARS-CoV-2 infection. Study background: Unsorted whole-blood RNA was sequenced in bulk, leaving chains unpaired. Study outcomes and limitations: In VDJdb matching, anti-spike CD8 responses were favored while private and CD4 specificities went missing.

Only a few counts were recorded for this clonotype. Its antigen is not identified. As part of library construction, unique molecular identifiers were attached to individual cDNA molecules. TCRdb re-derived calls from the 5' RACE reads in MiXCR, one entry per CDR3 protein. The sample consists of about 71,000 distinct CDR3 sequences, around an eighth of them appearing once. Germline trimming cut 7 bases from V and 1 base from J; bases unmatched to any gene: 9. The CDR3 covers 14 residues. The germline V gene has CDR1 SQVTM and CDR2 ANQGSEA. The starting material was whole blood, obtained at baseline. The chain combines TRBV29-1 with TRBJ2-7; 8 nucleotides agree with TRBD2. The receptor was derived from an adult who was a healthcare worker with PCR-confirmed SARS-CoV-2 infection or an uninfected control (not recorded which). The DNA for the CDR3 is TGCAGCGCTTGGGGCGGGGGGCCATCCTACGAGCAGTACTTC. Translation gives CSAWGGGPSYEQYF.